The 18 T cell receptor beta chains reported below all come from one sample, sequenced in a study of T-cell memory formation after mild COVID-19. TCRdb itself ran the 5' RACE reads through MiXCR, one entry per CDR3 protein. This repertoire shows 470,000 or so distinct CDR3 sequences, around 25% found once; its top ten account for roughly an eighth. The sample consisted of PBMCs or a T cell subset sorted from them (not recorded which). The receptor source for this set is an adult woman who had mild COVID-19 (a few samples of this study predate the infection). Cell type and time point are not known.

The chain recombines TRBV5-1 with TRBJ1-2; TRBD1 might be the D (6 bases). CDR1 and CDR2 from the germline V gene are SGHRS and YFSETQ. The CDR3 loop spans 16 amino acids. V lost 1 base and J lost 1, with 14 bases in between. CDR3 sequence: CASSLSPGTFNYGYTF. The CDR3 nucleotides read TGCGCCAGCAGCTTGTCACCAGGGACATTTAACTATGGCTACACCTTC.

On this clonotype: The junction does not match germline at one end; this may be a read error. The rearrangement joins TRBV6-2 or TRBV6-3 to TRBJ1-5; unclear D gene. The CDR3 spans 12 residues. The germline V gene has CDR1 MNHEY and CDR2 SVGEGT. CDR3 residues: CASKVSYQPQHF. The CDR3 DNA reads as TGTGCCAGCAAAGTTAGCTATCAGCCCCAGCATTTT.

This clonotype was detected a few times. The chain couples TRBV11-1 to TRBJ2-7, with D possibly matching TRBD1 (6 bases). V was pared by 5 bases and J by 0 bases, with 11 bases between. Germline lookup yields CDR1 SGHAT and CDR2 FQDESV (reference sequence). This CDR3 region has 14 residues. The CDR3 nucleotides are TGTGCCAGCAGCCTGAGACAGGACTCCTACGAGCAGTACTTC. It yields the protein CASSLRQDSYEQYF.

The rearrangement links TRBV7-6 to TRBJ1-2, with D unresolved. The CDR3 has 12 residues. Germline-derived CDR1 and CDR2 are SGHVS and FNYEAQ. Trimming took off 1 base at V and 3 bases at J, with 3 bases between the two ends. Here the CDR3 DNA reads TGTGCCAGCAGCTTAGGAGACTATGGCTACACCTTC. Encoded protein: CASSLGDYGYTF. Looking up the rest from reference TRBV7-6 and TRBJ1-2 gives the full variable domain: GAGVSQSPRYKVTKRGQDVALRCDPISGHVSLYWYRQALGQGPEFLTYFNYEAQQDKSGLPNDRFSAERPEGSISTLTIQRTEQRDSAMYRCASSLGDYGYTFGSGTRLTVV.

The table lists this clonotype with a few counts. This chain connects TRBV5-5 to TRBJ1-3; D is unresolved. Trimming removed 3 bases at V and 0 bases at J, with 7 bases between. This CDR3 spans 14 amino acids. CDR1 is SGHKS, CDR2 YYEKEE, per germline (reference sequence). CDR3 DNA: TGTGCCAGCAGCTGGGATGTCTCTGGAAACACCATATATTTT. This gives the protein CASSWDVSGNTIYF.

The chain employs TRBV2 and TRBJ1-1; 7 nucleotides match TRBD1. The V gene's germline CDR1 is SNHLY and CDR2 FYNNEI. CDR3 size: 16 residues. The trim removed 0 bases at V and 0 bases at J, leaving 4 bases unmatched. The CDR3 DNA is TGTGCCAGCAGTGAAGCGCCGGGACAGTTGAACACTGAAGCTTTCTTT. Encoded protein: CASSEAPGQLNTEAFF.

The chain joins TRBV6-2 or TRBV6-3 to TRBJ2-4; perhaps D is TRBD1 or TRBD2 (5 bases each). CDR1 is MNHEY and CDR2 is SVGEGT in the germline V gene. This CDR3 has 12 amino acids. V was cut by 3 bases and J by 9 bases, with 9 bases left in between. The CDR3 loop is CASSYGGGIQYF. CDR3 DNA sequence: TGTGCCAGCAGTTATGGGGGTGGCATTCAGTACTTC.

V usage is TRBV12-3 or TRBV12-4 and J usage is TRBJ2-5; 11 bases map to TRBD1. Trimming took 2 bases from V and 5 from J; bases not matched to a gene: 4. The CDR3 spans 15 residues. CDR3 nucleotide sequence: TGTGCCAGCAGTTTACTGGGACAGGGGGGCGAGACCCAGTACTTC. Protein sequence: CASSLLGQGGETQYF.

This chain connects TRBV12-3 or TRBV12-4 to TRBJ2-3, with TRBD1 as a possible D gene (6 bases). CDR3 length: 15 residues. The V end lost 7 bases, the J end lost 1 base, and 15 bases lay between the germline ends. DNA for the CDR3: TGTGCCAGCAAAATGGGGGCCGGGGGCACAGATACGCAGTATTTT. It is translated as CASKMGAGGTDTQYF.

V and J are TRBV5-5 and TRBJ2-6, with 12 bases lining up with TRBD2. Germline V gene lookup returns CDR1 SGHKS and CDR2 YYEKEE (reference sequence). V was clipped by 3 bases and J by 1 base; unmatched bases: 5. CDR3 size: 18 residues. The CDR3 coding sequence is TGTGCCAGCAGCTCGCCCGGGACTAGCGGGTCTGGGGCCAACGTCCTGACTTTC. Residues: CASSSPGTSGSGANVLTF.

This clonotype appeared a few times. J is TRBJ2-3 and V is TRBV28; 7 bases line up with TRBD2. Germline CDR1 is MDHEN and CDR2 is SYDVKM. After removal of 2 bases from V and 0 bases from J, the junction contained 5 bases not matched to a gene. The CDR3 is made up of 16 amino acids. CDR3 nucleotides: TGTGCCAGCAGTTTAGGGGAGGGGCCAAGCACAGATACGCAGTATTTT. It encodes CASSLGEGPSTDTQYF.

There are a few counts of this clonotype. The chain couples TRBV7-8 to TRBJ2-1; D not resolved. CDR3 size: 14 residues. V gave up 3 bases and J gave up 6 bases, with 12 bases separating them. Germline V gene lookup returns CDR1 SGHVS and CDR2 FQNEAQ. DNA for the CDR3: TGTGCCAGCAGCTTCAGATATAGTCCCAATGAGCAGTTCTTC. As protein: CASSFRYSPNEQFF. The complete variable domain, with remaining parts taken from reference TRBV7-8 and TRBJ2-1, reads GAGVSQSPRYKVAKRGQDVALRCDPISGHVSLFWYQQALGQGPEFLTYFQNEAQLDKSGLPSDRFFAERPEGSVSTLKIQRTQQEDSAVYLCASSFRYSPNEQFFGPGTRLTVL.

The CDR3 sequence: CAWSVIKTQYF. CDR3 in DNA: TGTGCCTGGAGTGTAATCAAGACCCAGTACTTC. The rearrangement joins TRBV30 to TRBJ2-5; D is unresolved. Germline CDR1 reads GTSNPN; CDR2 reads SVGIG (reference sequence). Trimming cost V 0 bases and J 6 bases, with 5 bases left between them. The CDR3 runs to 11 residues.

The rearrangement joins TRBV28 to TRBJ2-2; 12 nucleotides line up with TRBD2. Germline V gene lookup returns CDR1 MDHEN and CDR2 SYDVKM. Unmatched junction bases numbered 5, after V lost 0 bases and J lost 6 bases. The CDR3 extends over 17 amino acids. The chain's CDR3 is CASSLWELAGGPGELFF. As DNA, the CDR3 is TGTGCCAGCAGTTTATGGGAGCTAGCGGGGGGGCCCGGGGAGCTGTTTTTT.

Here the CDR3 reads CASSLYPDRGYGYTF. DNA of the CDR3: TGTGCCAGCAGTTTATACCCCGACAGGGGGTATGGCTACACCTTC. V usage is TRBV27 and J usage is TRBJ1-2, with 9 bases identical to TRBD1. The germline V gene encodes CDR1 MNHEY and CDR2 SMNVEV (reference sequence). Trimming at V came to 1 base and at J to 5 bases, leaving 5 bases not matched to a gene. The CDR3 is 15 residues long.

V gene TRBV7-8 combines with J gene TRBJ2-6; a weak D match, TRBD1 (5 bases). V shed 3 bases and J shed 0 bases, with 12 bases lying between them. The CDR3 length is 17 residues. Germline V gene lookup returns CDR1 SGHVS and CDR2 FQNEAQ. CDR3 DNA sequence: TGTGCCAGCAGCTTCGTCAGGGCAAGCTCTGGGGCCAACGTCCTGACTTTC. This codes for CASSFVRASSGANVLTF. The entire variable domain, with the rest obtained from reference TRBV7-8 and TRBJ2-6, is as follows: GAGVSQSPRYKVAKRGQDVALRCDPISGHVSLFWYQQALGQGPEFLTYFQNEAQLDKSGLPSDRFFAERPEGSVSTLKIQRTQQEDSAVYLCASSFVRASSGANVLTFGAGSRLTVL.

Comments on this clonotype: A read error may account for a junction end that differs from germline. V is TRBV9 and J is TRBJ2-7, with 7 bases matching TRBD1. Looked up from germline, CDR1 is SGDLS and CDR2 is YYNGEE. The CDR3 is 14 residues long. The CDR3, as DNA: TGTGCCAGCGGCGTGGGGGACAGCACCTACGAGCAGTACTTC. Translation: CASGVGDSTYEQYF.

This clonotype was counted a few times. The V call is TRBV4-2, the J call TRBJ2-5, with a possible D match to TRBD2 (6 bases). The CDR3 extends over 14 amino acids. Germline V gene data show CDR1 as LGHNA and CDR2 as YNFKEQ. Trimming took 2 bases from V and 5 from J, leaving 12 bases between them. CDR3 amino acids: CASSQMRGWETQYF. The CDR3 coding sequence is TGTGCCAGCAGCCAAATGCGGGGATGGGAGACCCAGTACTTC.